A selection of T cell receptor beta chains follows, all from one sample in a study of blood T cell repertoires in COVID-19. Using immunoSEQ multiplex PCR, the repertoire was profiled, and TCRdb retains in-frame clones only, with some absent. In the table there are around 170,000 clones, under 90% of which are singletons. Sequencing used peripheral blood. Receptors were obtained from a man aged 25-45 years with active or convalescent COVID-19. Each CDR3 is given with its conserved first and last residue. Each record gives: clone size, D gene, V gene, J gene, CDR3 protein, CDR3 DNA. D genes are given only for firm matches. For some rows the clone size is stated as once, few or many, or as a class when expanded; others skip it.

clone_size: NA
d_call: TRBD1
v_call: TRBV7-2
j_call: TRBJ1-5
cdr3_aa: CASSLAMRQGGRYWPQHF
cdr3_nt: TGTGCCAGCAGCTTAGCGATGAGGCAGGGGGGTCGGTATTGGCCCCAGCATTTT

clone_size: NA
d_call: NA
v_call: TRBV3-1/TRBV3-2
j_call: TRBJ1-1
cdr3_aa: CASSPGGLLGAFF
cdr3_nt: TGTGCCAGCAGCCCCGGGGGGCTACTGGGTGCTTTCTTT

clone_size: NA
d_call: NA
v_call: TRBV6-6
j_call: TRBJ1-2
cdr3_aa: CASMVQGERYGYTF
cdr3_nt: TGTGCCAGCATGGTACAGGGAGAACGCTATGGCTACACCTTC

clone_size: NA
d_call: NA
v_call: TRBV7-2
j_call: TRBJ2-5
cdr3_aa: CASSKSTVSVTQYF
cdr3_nt: TGTGCCAGCAGCAAGAGCACGGTTTCGGTGACCCAGTACTTC

clone_size: NA
d_call: TRBD1
v_call: TRBV7-9
j_call: TRBJ1-1
cdr3_aa: CASSRQGMNTEAFF
cdr3_nt: TGTGCCAGCAGCCGACAGGGGATGAACACTGAAGCTTTCTTT

clone_size: NA
d_call: NA
v_call: TRBV12-3/TRBV12-4
j_call: TRBJ1-5
cdr3_aa: CASSLRGGQPQHF
cdr3_nt: TGTGCCAGCAGTTTGAGGGGAGGTCAGCCCCAGCATTTT

clone_size: NA
d_call: NA
v_call: TRBV19
j_call: TRBJ2-3
cdr3_aa: CASSLFGGTGQDTQYF
cdr3_nt: TGTGCCAGTAGTCTTTTCGGGGGAACGGGGCAAGATACGCAGTATTTT

clone_size: NA
d_call: TRBD1
v_call: TRBV11-2
j_call: TRBJ1-1
cdr3_aa: CASSGQGWTEAFF
cdr3_nt: TGTGCCAGCAGCGGACAGGGCTGGACTGAAGCTTTCTTT

clone_size: NA
d_call: TRBD2
v_call: TRBV18
j_call: TRBJ2-2
cdr3_aa: CASSPSPSGAENGELFF
cdr3_nt: TGTGCCAGCTCACCATCACCTAGCGGGGCCGAGAACGGGGAGCTGTTTTTT

clone_size: NA
d_call: TRBD2
v_call: TRBV11-1
j_call: TRBJ2-3
cdr3_aa: CASRPGGGTDTQYF
cdr3_nt: TGTGCCAGCAGGCCCGGGGGGGGCACAGATACGCAGTATTTT

clone_size: NA
d_call: TRBD2
v_call: TRBV11-2
j_call: TRBJ2-3
cdr3_aa: CASSPGGLAGRDTQYF
cdr3_nt: TGTGCCAGCAGCCCCGGCGGGCTAGCGGGGAGAGATACGCAGTATTTT

clone_size: NA
d_call: TRBD2
v_call: TRBV5-4
j_call: TRBJ2-1
cdr3_aa: CASSAPLAGYNEQFF
cdr3_nt: TGTGCCAGCTCCGCCCCACTAGCGGGGTACAATGAGCAGTTCTTC

clone_size: NA
d_call: TRBD2
v_call: TRBV7-3
j_call: TRBJ2-3
cdr3_aa: CASSTGTSLTDTQYF
cdr3_nt: TGTGCCAGCAGTACCGGGACTAGTTTGACAGATACGCAGTATTTT

clone_size: NA
d_call: TRBD1
v_call: TRBV10-2
j_call: TRBJ1-1
cdr3_aa: CASGKTGLNTEAFF
cdr3_nt: TGCGCCAGCGGAAAGACAGGGCTGAACACTGAAGCTTTCTTT

clone_size: NA
d_call: TRBD1
v_call: TRBV3-1/TRBV3-2
j_call: TRBJ1-1
cdr3_aa: CASSQEGQYSPANTEAFF
cdr3_nt: TGTGCCAGCAGCCAAGAGGGACAGTATAGCCCGGCGAACACTGAAGCTTTCTTT

clone_size: NA
d_call: TRBD2
v_call: TRBV5-1
j_call: TRBJ2-1
cdr3_aa: CASSLAPGRDEQFF
cdr3_nt: TGCGCCAGCAGCTTGGCCCCAGGGAGGGATGAGCAGTTCTTC

clone_size: NA
d_call: NA
v_call: TRBV7-2
j_call: TRBJ1-1
cdr3_aa: CASSPVNAGNTEAFF
cdr3_nt: TGTGCCAGCAGCCCCGTCAACGCGGGGAACACTGAAGCTTTCTTT

clone_size: NA
d_call: TRBD2
v_call: TRBV7-8
j_call: TRBJ2-1
cdr3_aa: CASRLAGVGSNEQFF
cdr3_nt: TGTGCCAGCAGGTTAGCGGGAGTGGGCTCCAATGAGCAGTTCTTC

clone_size: few
d_call: NA
v_call: TRBV11-3
j_call: TRBJ2-7
cdr3_aa: CASSLPAGFGYEQYF
cdr3_nt: TGTGCCAGCAGCTTGCCGGCCGGGTTCGGATACGAGCAGTACTTC

clone_size: NA
d_call: NA
v_call: TRBV14
j_call: TRBJ1-1
cdr3_aa: CASSHLQAGMNTEAFF
cdr3_nt: TGTGCCAGCAGCCACCTACAGGCAGGGATGAACACTGAAGCTTTCTTT

clone_size: NA
d_call: TRBD2
v_call: TRBV2
j_call: TRBJ2-5
cdr3_aa: CASSENLAGGETQYF
cdr3_nt: TGTGCCAGCAGCGAGAACCTAGCGGGGGGTGAGACCCAGTACTTC

clone_size: NA
d_call: TRBD2
v_call: TRBV15
j_call: TRBJ2-3
cdr3_aa: CATSGLEAAGGPHTQYF
cdr3_nt: TGTGCCACCAGCGGCCTTGAAGCGGCGGGGGGGCCGCATACGCAGTATTTT

clone_size: NA
d_call: TRBD1
v_call: TRBV19
j_call: TRBJ2-7
cdr3_aa: CASSPGGSRSYEQYF
cdr3_nt: TGTGCCAGTAGCCCAGGGGGCTCCCGCTCCTACGAGCAGTACTTC

clone_size: NA
d_call: TRBD1
v_call: TRBV29-1
j_call: TRBJ1-1
cdr3_aa: CSVNRGGEAFF
cdr3_nt: TGCAGCGTCAACAGGGGAGGTGAAGCTTTCTTT

clone_size: NA
d_call: TRBD1
v_call: TRBV6-6
j_call: TRBJ2-3
cdr3_aa: CASSPGGGFDTQYF
cdr3_nt: TGTGCCAGCAGCCCAGGGGGCGGGTTTGATACGCAGTATTTT

clone_size: few
d_call: TRBD1
v_call: TRBV10-3
j_call: TRBJ2-3
cdr3_aa: CATYRGRETDTQYF
cdr3_nt: TGTGCCACCTACAGGGGGCGGGAGACAGATACGCAGTATTTT

clone_size: NA
d_call: NA
v_call: TRBV5-1
j_call: TRBJ2-1
cdr3_aa: CASSLDQGNEQFF
cdr3_nt: TGCGCCAGCAGCTTGGACCAGGGCAATGAGCAGTTCTTC

clone_size: few
d_call: TRBD2
v_call: TRBV9
j_call: TRBJ2-5
cdr3_aa: CASSVGLAGGLETQYF
cdr3_nt: TGTGCCAGCAGCGTAGGTTTAGCGGGGGGGCTTGAGACCCAGTACTTC

clone_size: NA
d_call: TRBD2
v_call: TRBV6-2/TRBV6-3
j_call: TRBJ2-7
cdr3_aa: CASSRPGLAGRLDF
cdr3_nt: TGTGCCAGCAGTCGCCCGGGACTAGCGGGAAGGTTGGACTTC

clone_size: once
d_call: NA
v_call: TRBV27
j_call: TRBJ2-1
cdr3_aa: CASSLSERLGDGGEQFF
cdr3_nt: TGTGCCAGCAGTTTATCGGAACGGCTAGGGGACGGGGGTGAGCAGTTCTTC

clone_size: once
d_call: TRBD1
v_call: TRBV2
j_call: TRBJ1-2
cdr3_aa: CASRVGTGEGYTF
cdr3_nt: TGTGCCAGCAGGGTTGGGACAGGGGAAGGCTACACCTTC

clone_size: NA
d_call: NA
v_call: TRBV5-4
j_call: TRBJ2-5
cdr3_aa: CASSLRDYQETQYF
cdr3_nt: TGTGCCAGCAGCCTCCGGGACTACCAAGAGACCCAGTACTTC

clone_size: few
d_call: TRBD2
v_call: TRBV18
j_call: TRBJ2-3
cdr3_aa: CASSPAGGSTDTQYF
cdr3_nt: TGTGCCAGCTCCCCAGCCGGGGGGAGCACAGATACGCAGTATTTT

clone_size: NA
d_call: TRBD1
v_call: TRBV28
j_call: TRBJ1-3
cdr3_aa: CASSSGGHGNTIYF
cdr3_nt: TGTGCCAGCAGTTCAGGGGGCCATGGAAACACCATATATTTT

clone_size: NA
d_call: TRBD1
v_call: TRBV5-1
j_call: TRBJ1-6
cdr3_aa: CASSLDRGSNSPLHF
cdr3_nt: TGCGCCAGCAGCTTGGACAGGGGGTCTAATTCACCCCTCCACTTT

clone_size: NA
d_call: NA
v_call: TRBV11-1
j_call: TRBJ1-1
cdr3_aa: CASSLERGLGTEAFF
cdr3_nt: TGTGCCAGCAGCTTAGAGCGGGGGTTGGGCACTGAAGCTTTCTTT

clone_size: NA
d_call: NA
v_call: TRBV6-1
j_call: TRBJ1-2
cdr3_aa: CASSEAVTGYGYTF
cdr3_nt: TGTGCCAGCAGTGAAGCGGTGACGGGTTATGGCTACACCTTC

clone_size: NA
d_call: TRBD1
v_call: TRBV7-2
j_call: TRBJ1-2
cdr3_aa: CASSPGQPLLGGYTF
cdr3_nt: TGTGCCAGCAGCCCGGGACAGCCCCTTCTCGGGGGCTACACCTTC

clone_size: NA
d_call: TRBD2
v_call: TRBV19
j_call: TRBJ2-1
cdr3_aa: CASSIERGAGGNNEQFF
cdr3_nt: TGTGCCAGTAGTATTGAAAGGGGGGCGGGAGGTAACAATGAGCAGTTCTTC

clone_size: NA
d_call: NA
v_call: TRBV6-5
j_call: TRBJ1-1
cdr3_aa: CASSRSGTEAFF
cdr3_nt: TGTGCCAGCAGCCGCTCCGGGACTGAAGCTTTCTTT

clone_size: NA
d_call: TRBD1
v_call: TRBV6-1
j_call: TRBJ2-3
cdr3_aa: CASSEEEGASQYF
cdr3_nt: TGTGCCAGCAGTGAGGAAGAGGGGGCGTCGCAGTATTTT

clone_size: NA
d_call: TRBD1
v_call: TRBV30
j_call: TRBJ1-1
cdr3_aa: CAWSVRTGQRAFF
cdr3_nt: TGTGCCTGGAGTGTCCGTACGGGACAGCGGGCTTTCTTT

clone_size: NA
d_call: TRBD1
v_call: TRBV6-6
j_call: TRBJ2-3
cdr3_aa: CASSYSGTGASDTQYF
cdr3_nt: TGTGCCAGCAGTTACTCGGGGACAGGGGCGTCCGATACGCAGTATTTT

clone_size: NA
d_call: NA
v_call: TRBV30
j_call: TRBJ2-7
cdr3_aa: CAWSQGQGYEQYF
cdr3_nt: TGTGCCTGGAGTCAGGGGCAGGGTTACGAGCAGTACTTC

clone_size: few
d_call: TRBD1
v_call: TRBV5-1
j_call: TRBJ1-1
cdr3_aa: CASSSDRGGIPEAFF
cdr3_nt: TGCGCCAGCAGCTCCGACAGGGGGGGAATCCCTGAAGCTTTCTTT

clone_size: few
d_call: NA
v_call: TRBV21-1
j_call: TRBJ2-1
cdr3_aa: CASSRTSGRANEQFF
cdr3_nt: TGTGCCAGCAGCAGGACTAGCGGGAGGGCCAATGAGCAGTTCTTC

clone_size: once
d_call: TRBD2
v_call: TRBV18
j_call: TRBJ2-7
cdr3_aa: CASSPREPYEQYF
cdr3_nt: TGTGCCAGCTCACCGCGGGAGCCGTACGAGCAGTACTTC

clone_size: once
d_call: TRBD2
v_call: TRBV5-4
j_call: TRBJ2-3
cdr3_aa: CASSLALAGRTDTQYF
cdr3_nt: TGTGCCAGCAGCTTGGCGCTAGCGGGGCGCACAGATACGCAGTATTTT

clone_size: NA
d_call: TRBD1
v_call: TRBV4-1
j_call: TRBJ1-5
cdr3_aa: CASSQYETGTASNQPQHF
cdr3_nt: TGCGCCAGCAGCCAATATGAAACCGGGACAGCAAGCAATCAGCCCCAGCATTTT

clone_size: NA
d_call: TRBD2
v_call: TRBV7-2
j_call: TRBJ2-2
cdr3_aa: CASSFGLAGVTGELFF
cdr3_nt: TGTGCCAGCAGCTTTGGCCTAGCGGGAGTCACCGGGGAGCTGTTTTTT

clone_size: NA
d_call: TRBD2
v_call: TRBV10-3
j_call: TRBJ2-1
cdr3_aa: CAISESGGRALSYNEQFF
cdr3_nt: TGTGCCATCAGTGAGTCAGGCGGGAGGGCCCTCTCCTACAATGAGCAGTTCTTC

clone_size: NA
d_call: TRBD1
v_call: TRBV27
j_call: TRBJ1-2
cdr3_aa: CASSSLIRDSYGYTF
cdr3_nt: TGTGCCAGCAGTTCACTGATCCGGGACAGCTATGGCTACACCTTC

clone_size: NA
d_call: TRBD2
v_call: TRBV28
j_call: TRBJ2-7
cdr3_aa: CASRSGTSGPYEQYF
cdr3_nt: TGTGCCAGCAGATCCGGGACTAGCGGGCCCTACGAGCAGTACTTC